This T cell receptor beta chain appears in the sequencing data of a study of metastatic and nonmetastatic thyroid tumors. The overall study: The authors compared repertoires across blood and tumor or nodule tissue from malignant and benign thyroid patients.

Thyroid surgery was preceded by no treatment in any patient. Many counts were recorded for this clone. Via MiXCR, TCRdb re-called the PCR reads. The table shows around 40,000 clones, with about a sixth occurring only once. Trimming took 5 bases from V and 3 from J, leaving 17 bases between them. The CDR3 spans 15 residues. Material: blood. This clonotype was obtained from a male donor with papillary thyroid cancer or a benign thyroid nodule (not recorded which). Some clones in this sample may be carry-over from other donors' samples. The chain couples TRBV12-3 or TRBV12-4 to TRBJ2-7; D might be TRBD1 (5 bases). The CDR3 loop is CASSHWGGRDYEQYF. DNA for the CDR3: TGTGCCAGCAGTCACTGGGGCGGACGCGACTACGAGCAGTACTTC.